The source of this T cell receptor (beta chain) is a study of cytomegalovirus exposure and HLA in healthy donors. Study-wide results and limits: The study designated roughly 150 TCR beta chains cytomegalovirus-associated. Most TCRs appeared rarely, but some public TCRs recurred in many donors. The later analysis indicated that the majority of CMV-associated TCR beta chains appeared HLA-restricted.

Points on this clone: Its antigen is as yet unknown.

In the PCR, 60 Vbeta and 13 Jbeta primers were used. Measured with immunoSEQ multiplex PCR; TCRdb has only the in-frame clones, and not every one. The table includes 100,000 or so clones, 50% to 65% detected once. In germline, CDR1 is DFQATT, CDR2 SNEGSKA (reference sequence). The CDR3 runs to 11 residues. The ends were cut back, 0 bases at V and 7 bases at J, with 6 bases in the middle. This TCR came from a man under 40 in good health and CMV-seropositive. The source material was PBMCs. The rearrangement links TRBV20-1 to TRBJ1-1; perhaps TRBD1 as D (5 bases). CDR3 residues: CSARDQGEAFF. Written as DNA, the CDR3 is TGCAGTGCTAGAGATCAGGGTGAAGCTTTCTTT.